This TCR beta chain was recovered during a study of Ad26.COV2.S vaccination and SARS-CoV-2 variants (dated by TCRdb to the early 2020s). Describing the broader study: Donors in the vaccine arm were drawn from COV1001, a phase I-IIa trial of Ad26.COV2.S in healthy adults that was multicentre, randomized, double-blind and placebo-controlled. Trial participants were randomized into five groups of five, in which low-dose or high-dose Ad26.COV2.S was given once or twice, or placebo was given on both occasions. A total of approximately 30 samples were included in the TCR-sequenced set, comprising roughly 19 Ad26.COV2.S vaccine recipients, 5 placebo recipients and 8 SARS-CoV-2 convalescent individuals. TCRbeta repertoire sequencing served as the tool for gauging how specific and how broad the SARS-CoV-2-reactive T cell receptors were following Ad26.COV2.S vaccination. Dosing of Ad26.COV2.S was intramuscular, at either 5x10^10 or 1x10^11 viral particles, delivered as one shot or as two shots spaced 56 days apart. Investigators did not know the trial group allocation while performing experiments and assessing outcomes.

As encoded in the germline V gene, CDR1 is SGHNT while CDR2 is YENEEA. Clipping removes 0 bases from V and 0 bases from J, with 2 as the unmatched junction base count. The CDR3 starts with the cysteine, ends with the phenylalanine, and has 15 residues. Only CDR3 DNA remains: 45 bases, in frame from the first base. The immunoSEQ Assay was the method used to sequence TCRbeta CDR3 regions. After extraction, genomic DNA underwent amplification by bias-controlled multiplex PCR, followed by high-throughput sequencing. On the authors' methods: To quantify the absolute abundance of each unique TCRbeta CDR3 region, sequences were collapsed and filtered. Usable DNA was measured by amplifying reference genes present in all nucleated cells, and TCRbeta template counts were normalized to that usable DNA to estimate T cell fraction. Repertoire TCRs were annotated as SARS-CoV-2-specific when V gene, CDR3 amino acid sequence and J gene were exactly matched to a known reactive TCR set. The reference SARS-CoV-2 TCR set came from MIRA and was filtered for enrichment in COVID-19-positive ImmuneCODE repertoires, removing public or cross-reactive TCRs. Using the MIRA antigens, annotated TCRs were further analysed by specific ORF or by position within an ORF. Breadth was defined as the number of annotated unique rearrangements divided by the total number of unique productive rearrangements, and depth was defined as the summed frequency of the annotated unique rearrangements. Two-sided Wilcoxon rank-sum tests were applied when comparing TCR breadth between groups. Here the immuneACCESS table is served through TCRdb, limited to in-frame sequences with V and J called. Missing clones are a known gap in these copies; in checked studies unresolved V genes cover under half, and the rest lacks a known reason. For V, J and clone size, that table is used; D and trimming come from the DNA. Counted in this sample were roughly 450,000 clones; roughly 90% of them appeared once. The ten largest account for 9.5% to 15% of the sample.

The treatment or condition label of this sample denotes: about 20 received Ad26.COV2.S at low or high dose, single or two shots; 5 received placebo; per-sample allocation not given. Repertoires of vaccine and placebo recipients were sequenced from samples collected on day 63 after the first injection. Cohort 1b enrolled about 25 adults aged 18-55 years at a single site in Boston, USA, between 29 July and 7 August 2020. As a vaccine, Ad26.COV2.S was a replication-incompetent adenovirus type 26 vector that expressed a prefusion-stabilized SARS-CoV-2 spike protein derived from the original Wuhan strain. Remarks on this clone: Its target antigen remains unknown. No clone much larger than this one lies a single base away; base qualities are absent.

Overall results and qualifications from the work: The study lacked the statistical power to compare responses across vaccine doses or regimens. According to the authors, total T cell responses may have been underestimated by the TCR breadth and depth analyses. Compared with placebo recipients, Ad26.COV2.S recipients showed higher spike-specific TCR breadth (P = 0.0014). After vaccination, substantial breadth of spike-specific CD8+ and CD4+ T cell responses was reported. Vaccine and placebo recipients had comparable non-spike TCR breadth, which fits with the vaccine containing only spike.

The receptor was derived from a person aged 18-65 years who received the Ad26.COV2.S COVID-19 vaccine or a placebo. The rearrangement joined TRBV11-3 to TRBJ2-7, and TRBD2 aligns with 7 junction nucleotides. The source material was peripheral blood, sampled in a trial of Ad26.COV2.S vaccine versus placebo. The CDR3: CASSLDSGRSYEQYF. Here is the DNA: TGTGCCAGCAGCTTAGATAGCGGGCGCTCCTACGAGCAGTACTTC.